This T cell receptor beta chain was profiled in a study of CD8+CD57+ T cells in acquired aplastic anemia. The CDR3 contains 10 residues. V was pared by 6 bases and J by 11 bases, with 9 bases between. Germline values: CDR1 SNHLY, CDR2 FYNNEI. Genomic DNA provided the template from which TCR beta VDJ and CDR3 profiles were obtained. A single record per CDR3 protein comes from TCRdb applying MiXCR to the reads. The table includes about 110,000 distinct CDR3 sequences, 40% to 60% detected once. Sequenced input: sorted CD4+, CD8+, or CD8+CD57+ T cells (not recorded which) from PBMCs. The chain links TRBV2 to TRBJ2-3; a weak D match, TRBD2 (7 bases). The source is a human donor in good health, serving as a control. The CDR3, as DNA: TGTGCCAGCAGAGGGGGGGGGCAGTATTTT. Translated, it gives CASRGGGQYF.